These 32 T cell receptor beta chains came from one sample sequenced in a study of CD8 T cells in ankylosing spondylitis. One entry per CDR3 protein results from TCRdb running MiXCR on the 5' RACE reads. The sample lists around 210,000 distinct CDR3 sequences; around 8% were seen once. Sequenced: blood, either unsorted or a sorted T cell fraction (not recorded which). The receptors originated from a female donor with ankylosing spondylitis or in good health (not recorded which).

This clonotype was seen many times. The chain carries TRBV5-5 and TRBJ1-2, with a weak D call TRBD1 (5 bases). The V end lost 9 bases, the J end lost 3 bases, and 12 bases lay between the germline ends. There are 12 residues in the CDR3. Germline V CDR1 and CDR2: SGHKS, YYEKEE (reference sequence). CDR3 DNA sequence: TGTGCCACGGGGGTGGACGACTATGGCTACACCTTC. Its protein is CATGVDDYGYTF. Drawing the rest from reference TRBV5-5 and TRBJ1-2, the complete variable domain is DAGVTQSPTHLIKTRGQQVTLRCSPISGHKSVSWYQQVLGQGPQFIFQYYEKEERGRGNFPDRFSARQFPNYSSELNVNALLLGDSALYLCATGVDDYGYTFGSGTRLTVV.

As concerns this clonotype: This sequence may be a read error, since a much larger clone differs from it by one base. This chain uses TRBV24-1 with TRBJ2-1; 8 bases align to TRBD1. This CDR3 is 16 amino acids long. Per the germline V gene, CDR1 is KGHDR and CDR2 is SFDVKD. J was trimmed by 0 bases and V by 5 bases; bases with no gene match: 5. CDR3 region: CATSGPGGSSYNEQFF. The CDR3 nucleotides read TGTGCCACCAGTGGCCCAGGGGGCAGCTCCTACAATGAGCAGTTCTTC.

This clonotype was seen many times. V gene TRBV2 combines with J gene TRBJ1-1; a weak D match, TRBD1 (5 bases). The CDR3 covers 14 residues. Trimming left V 4 bases short and J 4 bases short, with 13 bases between. Germline CDR1 reads SNHLY; CDR2 reads FYNNEI. DNA of the CDR3: TGTGCCAGCAGTGCCCACCCCGGGGGCACTGAAGCTTTCTTT. Its protein is CASSAHPGGTEAFF. The complete variable domain, with remaining parts taken from reference TRBV2 and TRBJ1-1, reads EPEVTQTPSHQVTQMGQEVILRCVPISNHLYFYWYRQILGQKVEFLVSFYNNEISEKSEIFDDQFSVERPDGSNFTLKIRSTKLEDSAMYFCASSAHPGGTEAFFGQGTRLTVV.

This clonotype was found many times. CDR3 nucleotides: TGCAGTGCTAGCCTCCGAGGTCAGGCTAACTATGGCTACACCTTC. Translated: CSASLRGQANYGYTF. The chain links TRBV20-1 to TRBJ1-2; D is uncertain. Trimming removed 3 bases from V and 0 bases from J, with 14 bases in between. Germline values: CDR1 DFQATT, CDR2 SNEGSKA (reference sequence). CDR3 length equals 15 residues.

This clonotype appeared many times. The J gene is TRBJ2-4, the V gene TRBV28; no clear D. Germline CDR1 MDHEN, CDR2 SYDVKM. The CDR3 has 13 residues. The V gene lost 7 bases and the J gene lost 7 bases, with 14 bases spanning the gap. Here the CDR3 DNA reads TGTGCCAGCACCCCCGGACCTACCAACATTCAGTACTTC. Residues: CASTPGPTNIQYF.

The rearrangement joins TRBV15 to TRBJ2-1; 7 nucleotides match TRBD2. V shed 0 bases and J 3 bases; nucleotides not matched to a gene: 5. Germline lookup yields CDR1 LNHNV and CDR2 YYDKDF (reference sequence). The CDR3 consists of 16 residues. The CDR3 loop is CATSRDGAGVYNEQFF. The CDR3 nucleotides read TGTGCCACCAGCAGAGATGGGGCGGGAGTCTACAATGAGCAGTTCTTC.

This clonotype has only a few counts. The rearrangement uses TRBV10-3 and TRBJ2-6; TRBD1 matches 10 bases. Germline-derived CDR1 and CDR2 are ENHRY and SYGVKD. The trim removed 2 bases at V and 0 bases at J, leaving 1 base unmatched. This CDR3 spans 17 amino acids. The CDR3 region is CAISERDRGSGANVLTF. The CDR3 nucleotides are TGTGCCATCAGTGAGAGGGACAGGGGCTCTGGGGCCAACGTCCTGACTTTC.

This clonotype was observed many times. The chain joins TRBV5-1 to TRBJ2-5; 7 bases align to TRBD1. Germline V CDR1 and CDR2: SGHRS, YFSETQ. The CDR3 extends over 13 amino acids. Losses at the gene ends were 4 bases for V and 5 bases for J; bases not matched to a gene: 5. The CDR3, as DNA: TGCGCCAGCAGCCCGGGACAGCGGGAGACCCAGTACTTC. This translates into CASSPGQRETQYF.

There are a few counts of this clonotype. The rearrangement links TRBV29-1 to TRBJ1-4; TRBD1 might be the D (6 bases). The CDR3 consists of 14 residues. Trimming left V 6 bases short and J 5 bases short, with 16 bases between. Germline CDR1 is SQVTM and CDR2 is ANQGSEA. The CDR3, as DNA: TGCAGCGTCCCCTCCGGGACACCGAATGAAAAACTGTTTTTT. It specifies CSVPSGTPNEKLFF.

This clonotype was seen many times. The chain recombines TRBV5-4 with TRBJ2-3; 9 bases fit TRBD1. Germline V gives CDR1 SGHNT, CDR2 YYREEE (reference sequence). V gave up 2 bases and J gave up 3 bases; unmatched junction bases: 7. The CDR3 length is 16 residues. The CDR3 nucleotides are TGTGCCAGCAGCTTAGGACAGGGGATAGTAACAGATACGCAGTATTTT. The encoded protein is CASSLGQGIVTDTQYF.

This clonotype was seen many times. J is TRBJ1-1 and V is TRBV19; no firm D call. CDR3 length: 13 residues. Trimming pared 6 bases from V and 1 base from J, leaving 9 bases between. Looked up from germline, CDR1 is LNHDA and CDR2 is SQIVND (reference sequence). Here the CDR3 DNA reads TGTGCCAGTAGGTCTTTTGGGAACACTGAAGCTTTCTTT. Its protein product is CASRSFGNTEAFF. The whole variable domain, remainder taken from reference TRBV19 and TRBJ1-1, is DGGITQSPKYLFRKEGQNVTLSCEQNLNHDAMYWYRQDPGQGLRLIYYSQIVNDFQKGDIAEGYSVSREKKESFPLTVTSAQKNPTAFYLCASRSFGNTEAFFGQGTRLTVV.

The CDR3 here is CSALRDYSYNEQFF. The CDR3 bases are TGCAGCGCCCTGCGGGACTACTCCTACAATGAGCAGTTCTTC. The J gene is TRBJ2-1, the V gene TRBV29-1; 7 bases line up with TRBD2. The V and J ends lost 7 bases and 0 bases, in that order; junction bases with no gene match: 6. The CDR3 extends over 14 amino acids. CDR1 is SQVTM, CDR2 ANQGSEA, per germline.

This clonotype was seen many times. The chain carries TRBV25-1 and TRBJ1-5; 9 bases are shared with TRBD1. CDR3 size: 15 residues. After removal of 2 bases from V and 4 bases from J, the junction contained 3 bases not matched to a gene. CDR1 MGHDK and CDR2 SYGVNS come from the germline V gene. CDR3 region: CASSEGDRANQPQHF. CDR3 sequence (DNA): TGTGCCAGCAGTGAAGGGGACAGGGCTAATCAGCCCCAGCATTTT. The variable domain in full, with the rest retrieved from reference TRBV25-1 and TRBJ1-5, is EADIYQTPRYLVIGTGKKITLECSQTMGHDKMYWYQQDPGMELHLIHYSYGVNSTEKGDLSSESTVSRIRTEHFPLTLESARPSHTSQYLCASSEGDRANQPQHFGDGTRLSIL.

This clonotype was recorded many times. The rearrangement joins TRBV6-2 or TRBV6-3 to TRBJ2-1; the D gene is possibly TRBD2 (5 bases). CDR1 is MNHEY, CDR2 SVGEGT, per germline. This CDR3 region has 14 residues. The V end lost 8 bases, the J end lost 5 bases, and 16 bases lay between the germline ends. CDR3 sequence: CASGGWVANNEQFF. In DNA form, the CDR3 reads TGTGCCAGCGGCGGGTGGGTAGCGAACAATGAGCAGTTCTTC.

This clonotype was detected ten times or more. This chain links TRBV5-1 with TRBJ1-2; D may be TRBD1 (6 bases). The V end was cut by 6 bases, the J end by 4 bases, with 16 bases between. This CDR3 has 14 amino acids. CDR1 is SGHRS, CDR2 YFSETQ, per germline. The CDR3 nucleotides read TGCGCCAGCAACCCCGGGACATCTCCCTATGGCTACACCTTC. Translation gives CASNPGTSPYGYTF.

This clonotype was detected many times. J is TRBJ1-2 and V is TRBV4-3, with unresolved D. The CDR3 is made up of 14 amino acids. Looked up from germline, CDR1 is LGHNA and CDR2 is YSLEER. Trimming took off 1 base at V and 4 bases at J, with 10 bases between the two ends. In DNA form, the CDR3 reads TGCGCCAGCAGCCAAGCCAAATTGGGCTATGGCTACACCTTC. Protein product: CASSQAKLGYGYTF.

In the case of this clonotype: This could be a read error, since a much larger clone is one nucleotide away. In this CDR3 the conserved last residue, phenylalanine or tryptophan, is missing, so a read error is likely. The gene calls are TRBV27 and TRBJ1-1, with TRBD1 matching over 9 bases. The J segment lost 1 base and the V segment lost 4 bases, leaving 7 bases of the junction unmatched. The CDR3 covers 16 residues. Germline CDR1 and CDR2: MNHEY and SMNVEV (reference sequence). In DNA, the CDR3 is TGTGCCAGCAGTTCGGGACAGGGCCGAGCGAACACTGAAGCTTTCCTT. Translated, it gives CASSSGQGRANTEAFL.

This clonotype was found many times. This chain links TRBV6-1 with TRBJ1-1; 8 bases align to TRBD1. Losses at the gene ends were 1 base for V and 5 bases for J; bases not matched to a gene: 9. Germline CDR1 and CDR2: MNHNS and SASEGT. This CDR3 contains 16 residues. DNA for the CDR3: TGTGCCAGCAGTGAAGGCTTACAGGGGGGCCGTACTGAAGCTTTCTTT. It codes for CASSEGLQGGRTEAFF.

The chain combines TRBV7-2 with TRBJ1-2; D is perhaps TRBD1 (6 bases). Germline CDR1 is SGHTA and CDR2 is FQGNSA. V shed 1 base and J shed 6 bases, with 18 bases lying between them. The CDR3 contains 16 residues. CDR3 in amino acids: CASSLEGHPSLNGYTF. The DNA of the CDR3 is TGTGCCAGCAGCTTAGAGGGACATCCATCTTTGAATGGCTACACCTTC.

In its sample, this clonotype was seen many times. V usage is TRBV11-2 and J usage is TRBJ2-3; weak D call: TRBD2 (5 bases). Germline CDR1 and CDR2: SGHAT and FQNNGV. Trimming stripped 1 base from V and 1 base from J, with 9 bases between. The CDR3 contains 15 residues. The CDR3 sequence: CASSLAARGTDTQYF. The CDR3 DNA is TGTGCCAGCAGCTTAGCGGCGCGGGGCACAGATACGCAGTATTTT.

This clonotype was observed a handful of times. This chain connects TRBV7-9 to TRBJ2-3; D may match TRBD1 or TRBD2 (5 bases each). The CDR3 spans 16 residues. V was cut by 5 bases and J by 5 bases, with 20 bases left in between. CDR1 and CDR2 from the germline V gene are SEHNR and FQNEAQ (reference sequence). The CDR3 here is CASSPHSLGAGDTQYF. CDR3 nucleotide sequence: TGTGCCAGCAGCCCACACTCCCTTGGGGCGGGAGATACGCAGTATTTT.

In this sample, this clonotype turned up many times. The chain recombines TRBV19 with TRBJ2-1, with no clear D. The germline V gene encodes CDR1 LNHDA and CDR2 SQIVND (reference sequence). V dropped 0 bases and J dropped 7 bases, with 16 bases sitting between them. The CDR3 is 16 amino acids. DNA of the CDR3: TGTGCCAGTAGTATAGATTACGGCCGCCCCGCTAATGAGCAGTTCTTC. Translated: CASSIDYGRPANEQFF.

This clonotype was observed at least ten times. This rearrangement joins TRBV5-5 to TRBJ1-1; D is undetermined. From germline, CDR1 is SGHKS and CDR2 YYEKEE (reference sequence). Trimming left V 4 bases short and J 5 bases short, with 12 bases between. The CDR3 has 13 residues. The CDR3 nucleotides are TGTGCCAGCAGCCCGGTTTACGGGACTGAAGCTTTCTTT. Protein: CASSPVYGTEAFF.

In this sample, this clonotype turned up many times. An end of the junction differs from the germline gene, which may be a read error. The chain couples TRBV25-1 to TRBJ2-7, with unresolved D. The CDR3 spans 12 residues. Germline CDR1 reads MGHDK; CDR2 reads SYGVNS. The CDR3 region is CASSANSDEQYF. CDR3 coding DNA: TGTGCCAGCAGTGCCAACTCCGACGAGCAGTACTTC.

The table lists this clonotype with many counts. This chain connects TRBV7-3 to TRBJ1-2; 9 positions match TRBD1. V shed 7 bases, J shed 7 bases, and the junction held 13 bases outside the gene matches. Germline CDR1 reads SGHTA; CDR2 reads FQGTGA. This CDR3 has 15 amino acids. The CDR3 bases are TGTGCCAGCACCCCCGTAGGACAGGGGCGCGCTGGCTACACCTTC. Encoded protein: CASTPVGQGRAGYTF.

This clonotype was counted many times. The J gene is TRBJ2-3, the V gene TRBV3-1; 10 bases align to TRBD2. The trim removed 0 bases at V and 0 bases at J, leaving 18 bases unmatched. CDR1 is LGHDT and CDR2 is YNNKEL in the germline V gene (reference sequence). This CDR3 is built from 22 residues. CDR3 DNA sequence: TGTGCCAGCAGCCAAGATTTTAGATGGTATCTAGCGGGAGTTTCTAGCACAGATACGCAGTATTTT. It is translated as CASSQDFRWYLAGVSSTDTQYF.

This clonotype was detected ten times or more. This chain uses TRBV5-1 with TRBJ2-1; tentatively, D is TRBD2 (6 bases). Germline CDR1 reads SGHRS; CDR2 reads YFSETQ. V lost 4 bases to trimming and J lost 9 bases, with 20 bases between them. The CDR3 extends over 15 amino acids. The CDR3 reads CASSADTSRGAEQFF. In nucleotides, the CDR3 is TGCGCCAGCAGCGCCGATACTAGCAGAGGGGCTGAGCAGTTCTTC.

This clonotype occurred a few times. J is TRBJ2-3 and V is TRBV7-2; TRBD1 is a possible D gene (5 bases). Between the trimmed V and J ends, which lost 6 bases and 5 bases, there was a span of 9 bases. Germline V CDR1 and CDR2: SGHTA, FQGNSA. The CDR3 length is 12 residues. Here the CDR3 reads CASSTQGDTQYF. Written as DNA, the CDR3 is TGTGCCAGCAGTACCCAGGGAGATACGCAGTATTTT.

This clonotype was found many times. The gene calls are TRBV14 and TRBJ2-5; D not certain. The germline V gene encodes CDR1 SGHDN and CDR2 FVKESK. The CDR3 spans 16 residues. V lost 5 bases to trimming and J lost 7 bases, with 23 bases between them. Written as DNA, the CDR3 is TGTGCCAGCAGCTACCACCCCCTTGGAAATTTCGGGACCCAGTACTTC. This translates into CASSYHPLGNFGTQYF.

Many counts were recorded for this clonotype. The V gene is TRBV6-2 or TRBV6-3, the J gene TRBJ1-5; 9 bases fit TRBD1. Germline V lookup: CDR1 MNHEY, CDR2 SVGEGT. The V gene end was trimmed by 2 bases and the J gene end by 6 bases; junction bases not matched to a gene: 8. The CDR3 has 16 amino acids. CDR3 DNA: TGTGCCAGCAGTTACCTGGACAGGGGAATAAGTCAGCCCCAGCATTTT. Its translation is CASSYLDRGISQPQHF.

In its sample, this clonotype was seen many times. The chain recombines TRBV7-9 with TRBJ1-2; D is ambiguous. The ends were cut back, 5 bases at V and 7 bases at J, with 11 bases in the middle. The CDR3 is 12 amino acids. In germline, CDR1 is SEHNR, CDR2 FQNEAQ (reference sequence). CDR3 amino acids: CASSPSGGGYTF. CDR3 DNA sequence: TGTGCCAGCAGCCCTTCGGGTGGTGGCTACACCTTC.

This clonotype was detected ten times or more. The chain uses TRBV20-1 and TRBJ2-1, with 7 bases aligning to TRBD2. This CDR3 spans 16 amino acids. Per the germline V gene, CDR1 is DFQATT and CDR2 is SNEGSKA (reference sequence). Trimming removed 0 bases from V and 6 bases from J; junction bases left unmatched: 11. The chain's CDR3 is CSARDRRGSSSNEQFF. CDR3 DNA: TGCAGTGCTAGAGATCGGCGCGGGAGCAGCTCCAATGAGCAGTTCTTC.